This TCR beta chain was captured in a study of T cell responses to AZD1222 COVID-19 vaccine (dated by TCRdb to the early 2020s). For the study in its entirety: TCR sequencing was performed for fewer than 250 trial participants, of whom around 200 were given two doses of AZD1222 and 26 were given two doses of MenACWY control vaccine. Trial participants were enrolled by age into 18-55, 56-69 and 70-plus year subgroups, with roughly 150, 30 and 60 TCR-sequenced participants respectively.

Overall results and qualifications from the work: The 56-69-year group was small, and its depth increase did not reach significance, likely because of low power. Spike-specific TCR breadth and depth rose significantly after two AZD1222 doses compared with day 0 and with MenACWY recipients. No day 14 peak-response samples were available, so repertoires were characterized only after the peak T cell response. The whole spike protein was spanned by vaccine-associated CD4 TCRs, and dominant responses were seen in regions 160-218 and 743-854. Reportedly, close to half of the unique spike-specific TCRs recognized epitopes lying outside the regions that are mutated in the B.1.351 and B.1.1.7 variants. Only 5 to 7 AZD1222 recipients were SARS-CoV-2 seropositive at baseline, limiting conclusions about previously exposed vaccinees. Participants were mostly white British and included more females than males, and it was suggested by the authors that clonal diversity may have been underestimated.

On this clone itself: It has no known antigen specificity. The input lacks base qualities; no much larger clone sits a single base away.

The CDR3 regions of human TCRbeta chains were analyzed by immunosequencing. In the paper's pipeline: Repertoire TCRs were checked for matches against a reference library of SARS-CoV-2-specific TCRs that had been generated using the MIRA antigen-specificity platform. Breadth was defined as the fraction of unique TCRs that were SARS-CoV-2-associated, and depth was defined as the fraction of total T cells that were SARS-CoV-2-associated. Each spike-specific TCR was assigned to its reactive spike region and to a CD4 or CD8 class using the MIRA data. Log10-transformed breadth and depth values were compared by one-way ANOVA with Sidak's multiple comparisons tests. The source is immuneACCESS, and TCRdb retained only in-frame sequences with V and J called. Part of the clones is not carried over; for the studies checked, unresolved V genes explain less than half of this, and the remainder is unexplained. The V and J calls and clone size were taken over from that table, and D and trimming were inferred from the DNA. The sample table lists 140,000 or so clones, approximately 90% of them with a count of one. Just under 2% of the sample is taken by the ten largest.

According to the study, the label for this sample's time point signals: about 28 days (+/-7) after the second vaccine dose. AZD1222 recipients given second doses at about 4 weeks or at about 12 weeks were pooled, since spike-specific TCR depth and breadth were not found to differ between the two schedules. Vaccinee samples came from UK trials COV001 and COV002, including a single-blind randomized controlled phase 2/3 trial of AZD1222 (ChAdOx1 nCoV-19) in healthy adults. Trial participant PBMC samples were collected at day 0 and day 28 after the second dose for TCRbeta chain sequencing. The sequences come from peripheral blood, collected 28 days after the second AZD1222 dose. The sequence came from an adult who received the AZD1222 COVID-19 vaccine.

The CDR3 has the sequence CASSYQGRTYGYTF. The nucleotide sequence reads as follows: TGTGCCAGCAGTTACCAAGGCCGAACATATGGCTACACCTTC. The V and J genes are TRBV6-6 and TRBJ1-2; the D segment cannot be called with confidence. CDR1 and CDR2 are drawn from the germline V gene (reference sequence): MNHNY, SVGAGI. The CDR3 measures 14 amino acids from cysteine to phenylalanine. Just CDR3 DNA is preserved here, 42 bases in frame from base 1. Trimming at the junction amounts to 2 bases on V and 5 bases on J, and the germline ends lie 12 bases apart.